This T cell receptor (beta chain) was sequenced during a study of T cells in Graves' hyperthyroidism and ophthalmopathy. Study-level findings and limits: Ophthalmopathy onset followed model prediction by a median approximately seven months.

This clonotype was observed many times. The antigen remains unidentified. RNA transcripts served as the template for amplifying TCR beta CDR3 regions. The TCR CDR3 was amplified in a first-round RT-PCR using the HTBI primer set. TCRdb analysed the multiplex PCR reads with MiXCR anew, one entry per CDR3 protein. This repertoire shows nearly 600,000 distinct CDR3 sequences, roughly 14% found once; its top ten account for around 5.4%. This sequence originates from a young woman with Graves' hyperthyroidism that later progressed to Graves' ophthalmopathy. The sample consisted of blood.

CDR3 nucleotide sequence: TGTGCCAGCAGTCAAGGACTAGCGGGAGCTCGTGAGCAGTACTTC. Translating it yields CASSQGLAGAREQYF. The chain recombines TRBV12-3 or TRBV12-4 with TRBJ2-7; 13 bases map to TRBD2. The CDR3 is 15 amino acids. V shed 5 bases, J shed 7 bases, and the junction held 8 bases outside the gene matches.